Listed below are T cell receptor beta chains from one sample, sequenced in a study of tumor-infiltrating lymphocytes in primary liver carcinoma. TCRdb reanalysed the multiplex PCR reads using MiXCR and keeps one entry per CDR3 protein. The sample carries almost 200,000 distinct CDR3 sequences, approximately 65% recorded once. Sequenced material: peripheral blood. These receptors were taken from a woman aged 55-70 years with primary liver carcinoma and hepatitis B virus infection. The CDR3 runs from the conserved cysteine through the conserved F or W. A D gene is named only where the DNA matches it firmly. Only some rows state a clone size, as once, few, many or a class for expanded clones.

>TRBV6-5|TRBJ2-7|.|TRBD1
TGCGCCAGCAGCCGTACAGGGGGCGCTTCCTACGAGCAGTACTTC
CASSRTGGASYEQYF
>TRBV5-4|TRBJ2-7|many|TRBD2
TGTGCCAGCAGCTTCACTAGCGGACAAGGGGGCGAGCAGTACTTC
CASSFTSGQGGEQYF
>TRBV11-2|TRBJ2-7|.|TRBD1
TGTACCAGCAGCCGAGGGCCCAGGGGGTCGAAGTGGGAGCAGTACTTC
CTSSRGPRGSKWEQYF
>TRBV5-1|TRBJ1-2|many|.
TGTGCCAGCAGCTTGGCCGGTAACTATGGCTACACCTTC
CASSLAGNYGYTF
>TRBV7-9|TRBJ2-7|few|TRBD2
TGTGCCAGCAGTCTTAGCGGGAGGATCACCTACGAGCAGTACTTC
CASSLSGRITYEQYF
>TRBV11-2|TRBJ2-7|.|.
TGTGCCAGCAGCTTAGCAACCTGGACACCCCAGGAGCACTTC
CASSLATWTPQEHF
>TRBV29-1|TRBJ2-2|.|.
TGCAGCGTTGGAGAACAGGGTGGAGCCGGGGAGCTGTTTTTT
CSVGEQGGAGELFF
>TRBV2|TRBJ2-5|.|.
TGTGCCAGCAGTGCTCATCGCCAAGAGACCCAGTACTTC
CASSAHRQETQYF
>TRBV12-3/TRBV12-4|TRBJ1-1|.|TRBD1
TGTGCCCGCAGTCCCGGGACAGGGAACACTGAAGCTTTCTTC
CARSPGTGNTEAFF
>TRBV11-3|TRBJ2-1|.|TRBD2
TGTGCCAGCAGCCTAGGAACTAGCGGGAAGCTTGGGCACTTCTTC
CASSLGTSGKLGHFF
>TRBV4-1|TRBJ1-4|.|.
TGCGCCAGCAGCCAACCTCTACAGGGCAGTGAAAAACTGTTTTTT
CASSQPLQGSEKLFF
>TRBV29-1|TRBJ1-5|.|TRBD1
TGCAACCTTGGGACAGGGAATCAGCCCCAGCATTTT
CNLGTGNQPQHF
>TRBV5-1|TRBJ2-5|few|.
TGCGCCAGCAGCTCGGGGCTTCGGGGACTCCCCCAAGAGACCCAGTACTTC
CASSSGLRGLPQETQYF
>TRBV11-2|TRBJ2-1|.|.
TGTGCCAGGAGCCACCGATGGGGTAGCGCGGGTGACAATGAGCAGTTCTTC
CARSHRWGSAGDNEQFF
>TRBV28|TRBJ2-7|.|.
TGTGCCAGCAGCTACAGGGTATCCTACGAGCAGTACTTC
CASSYRVSYEQYF
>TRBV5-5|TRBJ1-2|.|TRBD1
TGTGCCAACAGTCCCCGGACAGGGGGCTTTGGCTACACCTTC
CANSPRTGGFGYTF
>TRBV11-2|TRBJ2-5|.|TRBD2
TGTGCCAGCAGTTCCTATGGCGGGAGAGCACAAGAGACCCAGTACTTC
CASSSYGGRAQETQYF
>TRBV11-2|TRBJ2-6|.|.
TGTACCAGCAGCTTAGTTGGTCATCCGATAAATTCTGGGGCCAACATCCTGACTTTC
CTSSLVGHPINSGANILTF
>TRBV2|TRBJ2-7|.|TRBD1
TGTGCCAGCAGTGAAGATCTGGGACAGGCCGCTAAGAAGCAGTACTTC
CASSEDLGQAAKKQYF
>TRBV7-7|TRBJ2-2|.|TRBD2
TGTGCTAGCAGCTTAGTAGCGGGAGGAATAACCGGGGAGCTGTTTTTT
CASSLVAGGITGELFF
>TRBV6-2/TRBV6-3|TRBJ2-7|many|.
TGTGCCAGCAGCCAAATTTACGAGCAGTACTTC
CASSQIYEQYF
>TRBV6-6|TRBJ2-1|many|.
TGTGCCAGCAGTTACTATGCCGGGAACTACAATGAGCAGTTCTTC
CASSYYAGNYNEQFF
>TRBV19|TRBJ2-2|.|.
TGTGCCAGTAGTATATGCTACGCGAACACCGGGGAGCTGTTTTTT
CASSICYANTGELFF
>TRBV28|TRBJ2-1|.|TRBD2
TGTGCCAGCAGCCGGCCGGGACTAGCGAGAAGGGACAATGAGCAGTTCTTC
CASSRPGLARRDNEQFF
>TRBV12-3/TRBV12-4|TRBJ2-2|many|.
TGTGCCAGCAGCCCCTCCCCGGGGATCCCTCCCTCGACCGGGGAGCTGTTTTTT
CASSPSPGIPPSTGELFF
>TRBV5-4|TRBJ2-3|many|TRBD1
TGTGCCAGCAGCAGACAGGGGGCCACAGATACGCAGTATTTT
CASSRQGATDTQYF
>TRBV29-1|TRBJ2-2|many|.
TGCAGCTTTTCGACAGTTAAAAACACCGGGGAGCTGTTTTTT
CSFSTVKNTGELFF
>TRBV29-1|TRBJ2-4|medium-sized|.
TGCAGCGTAGCGAGCTCCCTCTGGGAAAACATTCAGTACTTC
CSVASSLWENIQYF
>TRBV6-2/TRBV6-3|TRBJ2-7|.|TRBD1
TGTGCCAGCAGTAGCCCGGACAGGTACTACGAAGAGTACTTC
CASSSPDRYYEEYF
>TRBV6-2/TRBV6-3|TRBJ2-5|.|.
TGTGCCAGCACAATATCCGGGACACCCCAAGAGACCCAGTACTTC
CASTISGTPQETQYF
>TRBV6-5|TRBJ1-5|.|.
TGTGCCAGCAGTGGAAGCAATCAGCCCCAGCATTTT
CASSGSNQPQHF
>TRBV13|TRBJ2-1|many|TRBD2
TGTGCCAGCAGCTTACCGGGACTAGCGTACAATGAGCAGTTCTTC
CASSLPGLAYNEQFF
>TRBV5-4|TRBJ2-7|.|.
TGTACCAGCAGCTCTACCTACGAGCAGTACTTC
CTSSSTYEQYF
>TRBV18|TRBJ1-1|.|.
TGTGCCAGCTCACCCAGGGTAGATACCACTGAAGCTTTCTTT
CASSPRVDTTEAFF
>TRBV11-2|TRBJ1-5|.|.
TGTGCCAGCAGCTTAGCAGCTACGCAGCATTTT
CASSLAATQHF
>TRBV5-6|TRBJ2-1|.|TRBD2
TGTGCCAGCAGCTTGAGACTAGCGGGGTACAATGAGCAGTTCTTC
CASSLRLAGYNEQFF
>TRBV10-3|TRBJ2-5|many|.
TGTGCCATCAGCCCCGACGGAGAAGAGACCCAGTACTTC
CAISPDGEETQYF